What follows are 6 T cell receptor beta chains derived from one specimen sequenced in a study of blood T cell repertoires in COVID-19. Repertoires were generated with immunoSEQ multiplex PCR, while TCRdb's copy carries only in-frame clones and drops some. The sample lists 200,000 to 250,000 clones, roughly 84% seen once, with 3.5% to 4% in the top ten. The sample was peripheral blood. These receptors originate from a woman older than 75 with acute or convalescent COVID-19.

V usage is TRBV3-1 (or the pseudogene TRBV3-2) and J usage is TRBJ2-1; D possibly corresponds to TRBD2 (6 bases). Looked up from germline, CDR1 is LGHDT and CDR2 is YNNKEL (reference sequence). The CDR3 is 13 residues long. V lost 4 bases, J lost 7 bases, and 11 bases lay in between. DNA of the CDR3: TGTGCCAGCAGCCGGACTACCGTTAATGAGCAGTTCTTC. Its translation: CASSRTTVNEQFF.

This chain joins TRBV5-1 and TRBJ2-1; a weak D match, TRBD2 (6 bases). The V gene's germline CDR1 is SGHRS and CDR2 YFSETQ. There are 16 residues in the CDR3. V was clipped by 4 bases and J by 0 bases, with 14 bases between them. This chain's CDR3 is CASSPGVGPSYNEQFF. CDR3 DNA: TGCGCCAGCAGCCCGGGGGTGGGGCCCTCCTACAATGAGCAGTTCTTC. Variable domain in full (rest from reference TRBV5-1 and TRBJ2-1): KAGVTQTPRYLIKTRGQQVTLSCSPISGHRSVSWYQQTPGQGLQFLFEYFSETQRNKGNFPGRFSGRQFSNSRSEMNVSTLELGDSALYLCASSPGVGPSYNEQFFGPGTRLTVL.

V gene TRBV11-3 combines with J gene TRBJ2-1; 10 bases fit TRBD2. Germline values: CDR1 SGHNT, CDR2 YENEEA. The CDR3 length is 16 residues. J lost 10 bases, V lost 1 base, and 10 bases had no gene match. CDR3 amino acids: CASSLVSGGPPMEQFF. Written as DNA, the CDR3 is TGTGCCAGCAGCTTAGTTAGCGGGGGGCCACCCATGGAGCAGTTCTTC.

The chain joins TRBV2 to TRBJ1-2; D remains ambiguous. This CDR3 is built from 14 residues. The V gene lost 3 bases and the J gene lost 2 bases, with 10 bases spanning the gap. Germline values: CDR1 SNHLY, CDR2 FYNNEI. CDR3 sequence reads: CASSDLPGNYGYTF. The CDR3 DNA reads TGTGCCAGCAGTGATCTGCCGGGGAACTATGGCTACACCTTC. Together with reference TRBV2 and TRBJ1-2, the CDR3 gives the full variable domain: EPEVTQTPSHQVTQMGQEVILRCVPISNHLYFYWYRQILGQKVEFLVSFYNNEISEKSEIFDDQFSVERPDGSNFTLKIRSTKLEDSAMYFCASSDLPGNYGYTFGSGTRLTVV.

This chain joins TRBV19 and TRBJ2-1, with D unclear. CDR1 is LNHDA, CDR2 SQIVND, per germline (reference sequence). With 4 bases removed from V and 5 bases from J, the gap between germline ends came to 12 bases. The CDR3 is made up of 14 amino acids. In nucleotides, the CDR3 is TGTGCCAGTAGTAACCCGGGTAAAAACAATGAGCAGTTCTTC. Protein sequence: CASSNPGKNNEQFF.

The chain recombines TRBV9 with TRBJ2-1; D is possibly TRBD2 (5 bases). Trimming left V 0 bases short and J 0 bases short, with 7 bases between. This CDR3 comprises 15 residues. Germline V gene data show CDR1 as SGDLS and CDR2 as YYNGEE. DNA of the CDR3: TGTGCCAGCAGCGTAGTAGGGAGCTCCTACAATGAGCAGTTCTTC. Translating gives CASSVVGSSYNEQFF.